The 2 T cell receptor beta chains below come from one sample, sequenced in a study of metastatic and nonmetastatic thyroid tumors. TCRdb ran MiXCR on the PCR reads. The data contain 15,000 to 20,000 clones, approximately 31% of them singletons. No treatment of any kind had been given to any patient before thyroid surgery. Sequencing was done on a sample of blood. Receptor source: a female donor with papillary thyroid cancer or a benign thyroid nodule (not recorded which). Some clones in this sample may be carry-over from other donors' samples.

This CDR3 is CASSKGLAGDYNEQFF. The CDR3 DNA reads TGTGCCAGCAGCAAGGGACTAGCGGGAGACTACAATGAGCAGTTCTTC. This chain uses TRBV11-2 with TRBJ2-1; TRBD2 matches 14 bases. From germline, CDR1 is SGHAT and CDR2 FQNNGV. The CDR3 has 16 amino acids. The V and J ends lost 5 bases and 3 bases, in that order; junction bases with no gene match: 3.

With respect to this clone: An end of the junction does not agree with germline; a read error may underlie this. The V and J genes are TRBV4-3 and TRBJ2-6; D unresolved. This CDR3 is built from 16 residues. The germline gives CDR1 LGHNA, CDR2 YSLEER. In nucleotides, the CDR3 is TGCTTCAGCAGCCCGGAATACTCCTCTGGTGCCAACGTCCTGACTTTC. This gives the protein CFSSPEYSSGANVLTF.